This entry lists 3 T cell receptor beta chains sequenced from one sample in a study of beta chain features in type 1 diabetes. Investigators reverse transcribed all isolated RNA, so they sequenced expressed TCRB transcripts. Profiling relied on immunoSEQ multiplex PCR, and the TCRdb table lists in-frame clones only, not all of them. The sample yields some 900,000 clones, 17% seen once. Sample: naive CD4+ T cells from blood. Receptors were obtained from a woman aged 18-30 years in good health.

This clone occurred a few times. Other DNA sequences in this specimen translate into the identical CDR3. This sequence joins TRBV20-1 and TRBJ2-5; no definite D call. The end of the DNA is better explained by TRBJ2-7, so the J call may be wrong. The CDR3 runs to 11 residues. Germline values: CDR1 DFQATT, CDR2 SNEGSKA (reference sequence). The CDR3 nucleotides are TGCAGCGCCCGGTGGGGTGACGAGCAGTACTTC. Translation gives CSARWGDEQYF.

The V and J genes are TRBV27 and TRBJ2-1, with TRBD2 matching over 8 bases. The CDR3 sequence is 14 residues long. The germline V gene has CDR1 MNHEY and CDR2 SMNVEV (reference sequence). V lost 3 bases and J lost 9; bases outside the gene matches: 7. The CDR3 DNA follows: TGTGCCAGCAGTTTTCAGCGGGAGAGGGGTGAGCAGTTCTTC. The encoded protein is CASSFQRERGEQFF.

The CDR3 here is CASSQISGHNYGYTF. Written as DNA, the CDR3 is TGTGCCAGCAGCCAAATAAGCGGGCACAACTATGGCTACACCTTC. This chain connects TRBV14 to TRBJ1-2; no definite D call. From germline, CDR1 is SGHDN and CDR2 FVKESK. This CDR3 comprises 15 residues. V gave up 2 bases and J gave up 2 bases, with 12 bases separating them.